This T cell receptor (beta chain) was identified during a study of T-cell reconstitution after alpha-beta-depleted transplantation in children. During its preparation, the TCRbeta library received unique molecular identifiers. A single record per CDR3 protein comes from TCRdb applying MiXCR to the PCR reads. The sample includes tens of thousands of distinct CDR3 sequences, about 7% of them seen just once. This clonotype was counted at least ten times. V gave up 6 bases and J gave up 5 bases; unmatched junction bases: 8. The CDR3 runs 14 residues. In germline, CDR1 is SQVTM, CDR2 ANQGSEA. The material was PBMCs from the stem cell graft donor, obtained from the stem cell graft. The receptor's source is a human donor who donated a stem cell graft to a child with acute lymphoblastic leukemia. The chain combines TRBV29-1 with TRBJ2-1, with 9 bases that match TRBD1. The CDR3 spells CSVQGQGVDNEQFF. The CDR3 DNA is TGCAGCGTGCAGGGACAGGGCGTAGACAATGAGCAGTTCTTC.